This entry lists 31 T cell receptor beta chains sequenced from one sample in a study of cytomegalovirus exposure and HLA in healthy donors. The PCR employed 60 Vbeta primers together with 13 Jbeta primers. The assay was immunoSEQ multiplex PCR, and TCRdb's table has in-frame clones only and misses some. The sample lists roughly 140,000 clones, 63% occurring once. Sequencing was carried out using PBMCs. The source of these receptors is a woman aged 55-69 years in good health and CMV-seropositive.

The chain recombines TRBV7-9 with TRBJ2-5; D possibly corresponds to TRBD1 (6 bases). Germline CDR1 and CDR2: SEHNR and FQNEAQ (reference sequence). The V gene lost 4 bases and the J gene lost 4 bases, with 13 bases spanning the gap. This CDR3 has 14 amino acids. CDR3 amino acids: CASSSDSRGETQYF. CDR3 coding DNA: TGTGCCAGCAGCTCGGACAGCCGGGGAGAGACCCAGTACTTC. Full variable domain (missing parts from reference TRBV7-9 and TRBJ2-5): DTGVSQNPRHKITKRGQNVTFRCDPISEHNRLYWYRQTLGQGPEFLTYFQNEAQLEKSRLLSDRFSAERPKGSFSTLEIQRTEQGDSAMYLCASSSDSRGETQYFGPGTRLLVL.

The chain links TRBV2 to TRBJ1-5, with D perhaps TRBD1 (5 bases). Trimming removed 6 bases from V and 5 bases from J, with 17 bases in between. The CDR3 loop spans 15 amino acids. Germline CDR1 SNHLY, CDR2 FYNNEI. The CDR3 here is CASRVDGGNDQPQHF. The CDR3 bases are TGTGCCAGCAGAGTTGACGGGGGGAACGATCAGCCCCAGCATTTT.

The rearrangement links TRBV4-1 to TRBJ1-5, with a weak D call TRBD1 (6 bases). The CDR3 runs 16 residues. Germline values: CDR1 MGHRA, CDR2 YSYEKL. V lost 0 bases, J lost 6 bases, and 15 bases lay in between. The CDR3 DNA is TGCGCCAGCAGCCAAGAAGTTCGGGGGGCGGGTCAGCCCCAGCATTTT. Protein sequence: CASSQEVRGAGQPQHF.

This sequence joins TRBV7-8 and TRBJ2-7; D may be TRBD1 (5 bases). Germline CDR1 SGHVS, CDR2 FQNEAQ. The CDR3 has 14 residues. V shed 7 bases and J shed 0 bases, with 13 bases lying between them. The CDR3 is CASTPGPGSYEQYF. CDR3 coding DNA: TGTGCCAGCACCCCAGGGCCTGGCTCCTACGAGCAGTACTTC.

V gene TRBV11-2 combines with J gene TRBJ2-5; tentatively, D is TRBD2 (5 bases). The J call is in doubt because the DNA end fits TRBJ2-7 better. CDR3 length equals 14 residues. Germline CDR1 reads SGHAT; CDR2 reads FQNNGV. The CDR3 protein is CASSLVGVGYEQYF. The CDR3 region has the DNA TGTGCCAGCAGCTTAGTCGGGGTGGGCTACGAGCAGTACTTC.

The chain links TRBV7-2 to TRBJ1-5; 10 bases are shared with TRBD1. J lost 3 bases, V lost 5 bases, and 4 bases had no gene match. CDR3 length equals 15 residues. Per the germline V gene, CDR1 is SGHTA and CDR2 is FQGNSA. The CDR3 region is CASSRDRGVNQPQHF. CDR3 DNA sequence: TGTGCCAGCAGCCGGGACAGGGGCGTCAATCAGCCCCAGCATTTT. Based on the CDR3 plus reference TRBV7-2 and TRBJ1-5, the full variable domain is GAGVSQSPSNKVTEKGKDVELRCDPISGHTALYWYRQSLGQGLEFLIYFQGNSAPDKSGLPSDRFSAERTGGSVSTLTIQRTQQEDSAVYLCASSRDRGVNQPQHFGDGTRLSIL.

The V call is TRBV27, the J call TRBJ2-6, with D possibly matching TRBD2 (6 bases). The CDR3 consists of 16 residues. Trimming pared 3 bases from V and 2 bases from J, leaving 11 bases between. Germline loops: CDR1 MNHEY, CDR2 SMNVEV (reference sequence). The CDR3 protein is CASSFGGSAGANVLTF. The CDR3 DNA reads TGTGCCAGCAGTTTCGGGGGATCAGCTGGGGCCAACGTCCTGACTTTC.

This clone appeared a few times. The chain employs TRBV18 and TRBJ1-5; D is perhaps TRBD1 (6 bases). This CDR3 comprises 14 residues. The V and J ends lost 3 bases and 5 bases respectively, with 11 bases between them. CDR1 is KGHSH, CDR2 LQKENI, per germline. The CDR3 bases are TGTGCCAGCTCACCTGGACAGAAGGATCAGCCCCAGCATTTT. Translating gives CASSPGQKDQPQHF.

The J gene is TRBJ1-2, the V gene TRBV6-5; TRBD1 agrees at 7 bases. This CDR3 comprises 14 residues. V lost 6 bases and J lost 2; bases outside the gene matches: 6. Germline CDR1 is MNHEY and CDR2 is SVGAGI. The CDR3 nucleotides are TGTGCCAGCAGCAGGGACAGATTCAACTATGGCTACACCTTC. As protein: CASSRDRFNYGYTF.

The chain carries TRBV28 and TRBJ1-1; D is undetermined. The CDR3 is 10 residues long. Trimming removed 6 bases at V and 7 bases at J, with 6 bases between. Germline V gives CDR1 MDHEN, CDR2 SYDVKM. The CDR3 sequence is CASSQYEAFF. The CDR3 nucleotides are TGTGCCAGCAGCCAGTATGAAGCTTTCTTT.

This clone was observed once. V is TRBV11-3 and J is TRBJ2-5; 7 positions match TRBD2. Germline CDR1 is SGHNT and CDR2 is YENEEA. CDR3 length: 16 amino acids. The ends lost 5 bases at V and 2 bases at J; junction bases unmatched: 11. Here the CDR3 DNA reads TGTGCCAGCAGCCCCGGTTGGGAGGGGATACAAGAGACCCAGTACTTC. As protein: CASSPGWEGIQETQYF. The whole variable domain, filled in from reference TRBV11-3 and TRBJ2-5, reads EAGVVQSPRYKIIEKKQPVAFWCNPISGHNTLYWYLQNLGQGPELLIRYENEEAVDDSQLPKDRFSAERLKGVDSTLKIQPAELGDSAVYLCASSPGWEGIQETQYFGPGTRLLVL.

A few counts support this clone. Only one base separates this from a far larger clonotype, so it likely reflects a read error. The sample carries other DNA sequences with the same CDR3. V gene TRBV28 combines with J gene TRBJ2-3; TRBD2 matches at 11 bases. This CDR3 has 14 residues. The trim removed 6 bases at V and 8 bases at J, leaving 7 bases unmatched. Germline loops: CDR1 MDHEN, CDR2 SYDVKM. The CDR3, as DNA: TGTGCCAGCAGCTTGAGTAGCGGGAGGGGTACGCAGTATTTT. Protein sequence: CASSLSSGRGTQYF.

The chain carries TRBV27 and TRBJ1-1; the match to TRBD1 covers 7 bases. The germline CDR1 and CDR2 sequences are MNHEY and SMNVEV (reference sequence). V was clipped by 3 bases and J by 8 bases; unmatched bases: 6. This CDR3 is 13 amino acids long. As DNA, the CDR3 is TGTGCCAGCAGTTTCCAGGGGGATGGGGAAGCTTTCTTT. Its protein product is CASSFQGDGEAFF.

To note about this clone: In the same sample, other DNA sequences code for this CDR3. The chain carries TRBV18 and TRBJ2-5; D may be TRBD1 (6 bases). The V end lost 6 bases, the J end lost 2 bases, and 10 bases lay between the germline ends. The CDR3 totals 13 residues. Germline CDR1 KGHSH, CDR2 LQKENI. CDR3 sequence reads: CASSPGQQETQYF. DNA of the CDR3: TGTGCCAGCTCCCCCGGACAGCAAGAGACCCAGTACTTC.

The chain employs TRBV5-6 and TRBJ2-7, with 8 nucleotides matching TRBD2. The V gene end was trimmed by 4 bases and the J gene end by 1 base; junction bases not matched to a gene: 10. CDR3 size: 16 residues. Germline lookup yields CDR1 SGHDT and CDR2 YYEEEE. The CDR3 region has the DNA TGTGCCAGCAGCCTGCCTCCGACTAGCGTGTCCTACGAGCAGTACTTC. Amino acid sequence: CASSLPPTSVSYEQYF.

This clone was counted only a few times. V gene TRBV4-2 combines with J gene TRBJ2-1, with TRBD2 identical over 7 bases. This CDR3 spans 19 amino acids. CDR1 is LGHNA and CDR2 is YNFKEQ in the germline V gene. Trimming removed 0 bases from V and 0 bases from J; junction bases left unmatched: 11. CDR3 DNA: TGTGCCAGCAGCCAAGATTTAACTAGCGAAACCAGCTCCTACAATGAGCAGTTCTTC. The encoded protein is CASSQDLTSETSSYNEQFF.

The V and J genes are TRBV28 and TRBJ2-7, with 11 nucleotides matching TRBD2. V trimming: 8 bases; J trimming: 3 bases; junction bases outside the gene matches: 3. Germline CDR1 and CDR2: MDHEN and SYDVKM. The CDR3 is 13 residues long. This CDR3 is CASETSGSYEQYF. CDR3 DNA: TGTGCCAGCGAAACTAGCGGGAGCTACGAGCAGTACTTC.

The rearrangement uses TRBV27 and TRBJ2-3, with 8 bases matching TRBD2. Germline V gene lookup returns CDR1 MNHEY and CDR2 SMNVEV (reference sequence). The CDR3 loop spans 17 amino acids. V was pared by 5 bases and J by 1 base, with 11 bases of the junction left unmatched. As DNA, the CDR3 is TGTGCCAGCAGTCTGAGGACTAGCCCTCTTGGCACAGATACGCAGTATTTT. This encodes CASSLRTSPLGTDTQYF.

This chain connects TRBV5-1 to TRBJ2-5; perhaps TRBD1 as D (6 bases). Trimming removed 3 bases at V and 4 bases at J, with 13 bases between. CDR3 length: 14 residues. Germline V gene data show CDR1 as SGHRS and CDR2 as YFSETQ. The CDR3 here is CASSSLRGRETQYF. CDR3 coding DNA: TGCGCCAGCAGCTCCTTGAGGGGGAGAGAGACCCAGTACTTC.

The chain links TRBV4-2 to TRBJ2-5, with a possible D match to TRBD1 (6 bases). Trimming cost V 4 bases and J 2 bases, with 14 bases left between them. Looked up from germline, CDR1 is LGHNA and CDR2 is YNFKEQ. The CDR3 is 15 residues long. The DNA for the CDR3 is TGTGCCAGCAGCCTCGACTTTGGACAGCAAGAGACCCAGTACTTC. Amino acid sequence: CASSLDFGQQETQYF.

The gene calls are TRBV6-1 and TRBJ1-3, with TRBD1 as a possible D gene (5 bases). Germline-derived CDR1 and CDR2 are MNHNS and SASEGT. CDR3 size: 15 residues. The V and J ends lost 3 bases and 4 bases respectively, with 13 bases between them. In DNA, the CDR3 is TGTGCCAGCAGTGATCCAGGGTTCGGAGGAAACACCATATATTTT. Its protein is CASSDPGFGGNTIYF.

V gene TRBV5-1 combines with J gene TRBJ1-6; TRBD1 matches 7 bases. Germline CDR1 reads SGHRS; CDR2 reads YFSETQ. The CDR3 runs to 16 residues. Unmatched junction bases numbered 6, after V lost 4 bases and J lost 2 bases. This CDR3 is CASSTTTGPYNSPLHF. The DNA of the CDR3 is TGCGCCAGCAGCACCACGACAGGGCCCTATAATTCACCCCTCCACTTT.

V is TRBV25-1 and J is TRBJ2-1, with 9 positions matching TRBD2. CDR1 is MGHDK and CDR2 is SYGVNS in the germline V gene. V gave up 0 bases and J gave up 3 bases; unmatched junction bases: 3. This CDR3 has 16 residues. CDR3 coding DNA: TGTGCCAGCAGTGAATATTTAGCGGGAGTCTACAATGAGCAGTTCTTC. It codes for CASSEYLAGVYNEQFF.

This clone was counted a few times. The chain is built from TRBV6-5 and TRBJ2-7; 8 positions match TRBD1. V shed 6 bases, J shed 6 bases, and the junction held 13 bases outside the gene matches. The V gene's germline CDR1 is MNHEY and CDR2 SVGAGI. The CDR3 loop spans 15 amino acids. The CDR3: CASSLLRTGRGEQYF. The CDR3 region has the DNA TGTGCCAGCAGCCTTCTCCGGACAGGGAGAGGCGAGCAGTACTTC.

V and J are TRBV18 and TRBJ1-2; tentative D call: TRBD1 (5 bases). V was shortened by 3 bases and J by 6 bases, with 11 bases between the two germline ends. Germline V lookup: CDR1 KGHSH, CDR2 LQKENI. The CDR3 is 13 residues long. CDR3 DNA: TGTGCCAGCTCACCCGGGACTTCGGATGGCTACACCTTC. It yields the protein CASSPGTSDGYTF.

This clone turned up a few times. This chain connects TRBV18 to TRBJ2-2; 7 nucleotides agree with TRBD2. V was clipped by 1 base and J by 1 base; unmatched bases: 3. The germline CDR1 and CDR2 sequences are KGHSH and LQKENI. There are 16 residues in the CDR3. The CDR3 sequence: CASSPRGGGNTGELFF. The CDR3 coding sequence is TGTGCCAGCTCACCACGCGGCGGGGGGAACACCGGGGAGCTGTTTTTT. Full variable domain (remainder filled in from reference TRBV18 and TRBJ2-2): NAGVMQNPRHLVRRRGQEARLRCSPMKGHSHVYWYRQLPEEGLKFMVYLQKENIIDESGMPKERFSAEFPKEGPSILRIQQVVRGDSAAYFCASSPRGGGNTGELFFGEGSRLTVL.

The V gene is TRBV28, the J gene TRBJ2-2; unclear D gene. This CDR3 is 15 amino acids long. The ends were cut back, 3 bases at V and 0 bases at J, with 8 bases in the middle. The V gene's germline CDR1 is MDHEN and CDR2 SYDVKM. CDR3 DNA sequence: TGTGCCAGCAGTTTCGGCAGCGCGAACACCGGGGAGCTGTTTTTT. Translated, it gives CASSFGSANTGELFF.

The chain couples TRBV7-3 to TRBJ2-3, with 7 bases lining up with TRBD1. Germline V gene data show CDR1 as SGHTA and CDR2 as FQGTGA. The CDR3 has 15 residues. V shed 5 bases and J 0 bases; nucleotides not matched to a gene: 5. This chain's CDR3 is CASSDDRVSTDTQYF. Here the CDR3 DNA reads TGTGCCAGCAGCGACGACAGGGTTAGCACAGATACGCAGTATTTT.

This clone was picked up a small number of times. The J gene is TRBJ2-2, the V gene TRBV5-1; D is possibly TRBD1 (6 bases). V was trimmed by 2 bases and J by 5 bases, leaving 13 bases between them. Per germline, CDR1 SGHRS and CDR2 YFSETQ. The CDR3 contains 15 residues. The CDR3: CASSFRGEFTGELFF. CDR3 coding DNA: TGCGCCAGCAGCTTCAGGGGCGAATTTACCGGGGAGCTGTTTTTT.

This clone was seen more than once but under ten times. The chain couples TRBV5-8 to TRBJ1-5; 8 bases match TRBD1. Germline CDR1 is SGHTS and CDR2 is YDEGEE. With V trimmed by 0 bases and J by 7 bases, 9 bases remained unmatched. This CDR3 contains 16 residues. DNA for the CDR3: TGTGCCAGCAGCTTGGGACAGGGGAATATAGGGCAGCCCCAGCATTTT. Protein: CASSLGQGNIGQPQHF. Variable domain in full (rest from reference TRBV5-8 and TRBJ1-5): EAGVTQSPTHLIKTRGQQATLRCSPISGHTSVYWYQQALGLGLQFLLWYDEGEERNRGNFPPRFSGRQFPNYSSELNVNALELEDSALYLCASSLGQGNIGQPQHFGDGTRLSIL.

This chain links TRBV6-1 with TRBJ2-1, with 9 bases matching TRBD2. V was pared by 8 bases and J by 9 bases, with 8 bases of the junction left unmatched. The length of the CDR3 is 13 residues. Looked up from germline, CDR1 is MNHNS and CDR2 is SASEGT. The CDR3, as DNA: TGTGCCAGCCCGGCGGGAGGGGCCGCTGAGCAGTTCTTC. Protein product: CASPAGGAAEQFF.